Described below is a single T cell receptor (beta chain) sequence and its context. Trimming stripped 0 bases from V and 2 bases from J, with 7 bases between. The CDR3 extends over 15 amino acids. The germline CDR1 and CDR2 sequences are MNHEY and SVGEGT. Original processing notes: Reference gene primers were amplified, and this amplification served to estimate nucleated cell counts. TCRdb keeps only in-frame clones here, not all; method: immunoSEQ multiplex PCR. V and J calls and clone size are as listed in that table; D and trimming were resolved from the DNA. The table includes hundreds of thousands of clones, about 89% detected once. Patients from Seattle were sampled longitudinally, starting during active infection. The sample comes from a study of blood T cell repertoires in COVID-19. Study-level background: Nucleic acid was either cDNA or gDNA, and it came from T cells, B-cell-depleted T cells, or PBMCs.

This TCR came from a woman in her fifties or sixties with COVID-19, enrolled during active disease. Specimen: peripheral blood. V and J are TRBV6-2 or TRBV6-3 and TRBJ2-2; unclear D gene. The CDR3 sequence is CASSYSLGNTGELFF. The CDR3 nucleotides read TGTGCCAGCAGTTACTCCCTAGGAAACACCGGGGAGCTGTTTTTT.